These 6 T cell receptor beta chains were sequenced from one sample in a study of cytotoxic CD8 clonotypes in ibrutinib-treated CLL (dated by TCRdb to 2020 to 2022). This specimen's time point label, interpreted: approximately twelve months on ibrutinib. Libraries were built with the immunoSEQ multiplex PCR assay. Imported from immuneACCESS, the table was reduced by TCRdb to in-frame sequences with V and J called. These copies leave out some clones; in studies compared against another copy, an unresolved V gene accounts for under half, and the cause of the remainder is not known. Present in this sample are approximately 42,000 clones, 60% to 80% of which were seen just once. The ten biggest clones cover roughly 13% of the sample. The starting material was PBMCs, obtained after 12 months of ibrutinib treatment. All receptors derive from a human donor with chronic lymphocytic leukemia.

The chain employs TRBV6-1 and TRBJ2-1; D gene unclear. CDR1 and CDR2 from the germline V gene are MNHNS and SASEGT. Trimming stripped 2 bases from V and 9 bases from J, with 5 bases between. CDR3 length equals 11 residues. The CDR3 nucleotides are TGTGCCAGCAGTGAATTAGTTGAGCAGTTCTTC. It specifies CASSELVEQFF.

The V call is TRBV19, the J call TRBJ1-3; a weak D match, TRBD1 (6 bases). The germline V gene encodes CDR1 LNHDA and CDR2 SQIVND (reference sequence). This CDR3 region has 15 residues. V was shortened by 6 bases and J by 0 bases, with 12 bases between the two germline ends. Here the CDR3 reads CASRQDSLSGNTIYF. Here the CDR3 DNA reads TGTGCCAGTAGACAGGACAGCCTCTCTGGAAACACCATATATTTT.

The rearrangement uses TRBV7-9 and TRBJ1-1; D is unresolved. The V end lost 4 bases, the J end lost 6 bases, and 15 bases lay between the germline ends. The CDR3 extends over 14 amino acids. CDR1 SEHNR and CDR2 FQNEAQ come from the germline V gene (reference sequence). The DNA for the CDR3 is TGTGCCAGCAGCTCCAAGGTGGGAGGATCTGAAGCTTTCTTT. This encodes CASSSKVGGSEAFF.

The rearrangement uses TRBV28 and TRBJ1-4; tentative D call: TRBD1 (6 bases). Germline V CDR1 and CDR2: MDHEN, SYDVKM. Trimming pared 2 bases from V and 8 bases from J, leaving 12 bases between. This CDR3 comprises 14 residues. The CDR3 DNA is TGTGCCAGCAGTTTAATTGGGGGGGGCGAAAAACTGTTTTTT. Its protein product is CASSLIGGGEKLFF.

The V gene is TRBV7-9, the J gene TRBJ2-3, with 8 nucleotides matching TRBD1. V lost 4 bases, J lost 1 base, and 4 bases stayed unmatched. The CDR3 length is 15 residues. CDR1 is SEHNR, CDR2 FQNEAQ, per germline (reference sequence). DNA for the CDR3: TGTGCCAGCAGCTCTACAGGGGGAGGCACAGATACGCAGTATTTT. Its translation: CASSSTGGGTDTQYF. The whole variable domain, remainder taken from reference TRBV7-9 and TRBJ2-3, is DTGVSQNPRHKITKRGQNVTFRCDPISEHNRLYWYRQTLGQGPEFLTYFQNEAQLEKSRLLSDRFSAERPKGSFSTLEIQRTEQGDSAMYLCASSSTGGGTDTQYFGPGTRLTVL.

The rearrangement links TRBV7-9 to TRBJ2-2; D call uncertain. Trimming took 7 bases from V and 0 from J, leaving 12 bases between them. Per germline, CDR1 SEHNR and CDR2 FQNEAQ (reference sequence). The length of the CDR3 is 15 residues. Written as DNA, the CDR3 is TGTGCCAGCAACAAGACGTCCGCGAACACCGGGGAGCTGTTTTTT. Amino acids: CASNKTSANTGELFF. Together with reference TRBV7-9 and TRBJ2-2, the CDR3 gives the full variable domain: DTGVSQNPRHKITKRGQNVTFRCDPISEHNRLYWYRQTLGQGPEFLTYFQNEAQLEKSRLLSDRFSAERPKGSFSTLEIQRTEQGDSAMYLCASNKTSANTGELFFGEGSRLTVL.